This passage covers 13 T cell receptor beta chains from one sample sequenced in a study of CD8+ T cells in alopecia areata. Reverse transcription of extracted RNA yielded cDNA, which provided the sequencing template. The data were produced by immunoSEQ multiplex PCR, yet TCRdb's version contains in-frame clones alone and is incomplete. The sample consists of 150,000 to 200,000 clones, 59% of them appearing once. The sequences come from CD4+ T cells sorted from blood, collected at week 0. The receptors stem from a human donor with alopecia areata.

The rearrangement uses TRBV7-9 and TRBJ1-2; D ambiguous. The CDR3 runs to 15 residues. Trimming removed 0 bases at V and 4 bases at J, with 12 bases between. The germline V gene has CDR1 SEHNR and CDR2 FQNEAQ (reference sequence). CDR3 coding DNA: TGTGCCAGCAGCTTAGCAAGGGAGGGTTCCTATGGCTACACCTTC. Its protein product is CASSLAREGSYGYTF.

The sample holds a few counts of this clone. The chain combines TRBV11-3 with TRBJ1-1, with D possibly TRBD1 on 5 matching bases. This CDR3 has 12 residues. Trimming stripped 5 bases from V and 7 bases from J, with 11 bases between. The germline gives CDR1 SGHNT, CDR2 YENEEA. The CDR3 DNA reads as TGTGCCAGCAGCACAACAGGTTTTGAAGCTTTCTTT. Translated: CASSTTGFEAFF. Filled out from reference TRBV11-3 and TRBJ1-1, the complete variable domain reads EAGVVQSPRYKIIEKKQPVAFWCNPISGHNTLYWYLQNLGQGPELLIRYENEEAVDDSQLPKDRFSAERLKGVDSTLKIQPAELGDSAVYLCASSTTGFEAFFGQGTRLTVV.

This clone was picked up many times. V is TRBV7-9 and J is TRBJ2-2; the D is unclear. This CDR3 has 11 residues. V gave up 3 bases and J gave up 9 bases, with 5 bases separating them. CDR1 and CDR2 (germline): SEHNR, FQNEAQ (reference sequence). CDR3 protein: CASSLNRELFF. The CDR3 DNA reads TGTGCCAGCAGCTTGAACCGGGAGCTGTTTTTT.

V usage is TRBV29-1 and J usage is TRBJ2-5; a weak D match, TRBD2 (6 bases). This CDR3 contains 14 residues. V dropped 4 bases and J dropped 2 bases, with 14 bases sitting between them. Germline V gives CDR1 SQVTM, CDR2 ANQGSEA. The CDR3 DNA is TGCAGCGTTGGTTTGGGGGGTCGACAAGAGACCCAGTACTTC. This encodes CSVGLGGRQETQYF.

This clone was recorded a few times. The chain uses TRBV6-1 and TRBJ1-6; 7 bases line up with TRBD1. The V gene end was trimmed by 6 bases and the J gene end by 6 bases; junction bases not matched to a gene: 8. This CDR3 has 15 amino acids. CDR1 and CDR2 (germline): MNHNS, SASEGT. For the CDR3, the DNA is TGTGCCAGCAGGACCACCGGGACAGCTAATTCACCCCTCCACTTT. The encoded protein is CASRTTGTANSPLHF.

The rearrangement links TRBV7-9 to TRBJ2-5; D may correspond to TRBD1 or TRBD2 (5 bases each). The V gene's germline CDR1 is SEHNR and CDR2 FQNEAQ (reference sequence). This CDR3 is built from 14 residues. Trimming shortened V by 5 bases and J by 6 bases, and 16 bases separated the two germline ends. The CDR3 nucleotides read TGTGCCAGCAGCGCAACTCTCCAGGGACAGACCCAGTACTTC. This sequence encodes CASSATLQGQTQYF.

The chain recombines TRBV7-2 with TRBJ1-2; 9 nucleotides match TRBD1. The germline CDR1 and CDR2 sequences are SGHTA and FQGNSA. This CDR3 contains 14 residues. With V trimmed by 5 bases and J by 8 bases, 9 bases remained unmatched. In DNA, the CDR3 is TGTGCCAGCAGCCCTGGACAGGGGTTGGGAGGCTACACCTTC. Its protein is CASSPGQGLGGYTF.

The V gene is TRBV5-1, the J gene TRBJ2-1; unclear D gene. This CDR3 region has 14 residues. CDR1 and CDR2 (germline): SGHRS, YFSETQ. V was shortened by 0 bases and J by 7 bases, with 11 bases between the two germline ends. This CDR3 reads CASSLELARNEQFF. The CDR3 nucleotides are TGCGCCAGCAGCTTGGAGTTGGCGCGAAATGAGCAGTTCTTC.

A single count supports this clone. V and J are TRBV9 and TRBJ2-7; D call uncertain. The CDR3 runs 14 residues. V was pared by 4 bases and J by 6 bases, with 17 bases between. CDR1 is SGDLS, CDR2 YYNGEE, per germline. As DNA, the CDR3 is TGTGCCAGCAGCCCCAATGCCCCGAGTTCCGAGCAGTACTTC. Its translation is CASSPNAPSSEQYF.

As concerns this clone: Sequence at one end of the junction differs from germline and may be a read error. The J gene is TRBJ2-5, the V gene TRBV27, with 9 bases lining up with TRBD1. The V gene's germline CDR1 is MNHEY and CDR2 SMNVEV (reference sequence). The CDR3 is 16 residues long. This chain's CDR3 is CAGSLLVQGARETLYF. CDR3 in DNA: TGTGCCGGCAGTTTATTGGTACAGGGGGCCAGAGAGACCCTGTACTTC.

This clone was observed a single time. The rearrangement joins TRBV6-5 to TRBJ1-6; TRBD1 agrees at 8 bases. CDR3 length: 16 amino acids. Germline assignment: CDR1 MNHEY and CDR2 SVGAGI. V was pared by 0 bases and J by 10 bases, with 8 bases of the junction left unmatched. The DNA for the CDR3 is TGTGCCAGCAGTTACTCGAGAGTTGACAGGGGCTCACCCCTCCACTTT. It is translated as CASSYSRVDRGSPLHF.

This clone was counted a few times. The gene calls are TRBV12-5 and TRBJ1-2; TRBD1 aligns across 7 bases. CDR1 LGHNT and CDR2 FRNRAP come from the germline V gene. CDR3 length equals 14 residues. The junction had 4 bases not matched to a gene; V was cut back by 4 bases and J by 2 bases. CDR3 DNA sequence: TGTGCTAGTGGTTCCATGACAGGGAACTATGGCTACACCTTC. Its protein is CASGSMTGNYGYTF.

The chain recombines TRBV27 with TRBJ2-1; D is perhaps TRBD1 or TRBD2 (6 bases each). The germline V gene has CDR1 MNHEY and CDR2 SMNVEV (reference sequence). Trimming cost V 9 bases and J 4 bases, with 19 bases left between them. The CDR3 contains 15 residues. CDR3 amino acids: CASSPTRGLYNEQFF. The CDR3 nucleotides read TGTGCCAGTTCCCCCACCCGGGGGCTGTACAATGAGCAGTTCTTC.